This T cell receptor (beta chain) emerged from a study of blood T cell repertoires in COVID-19. This clone was seen just once. Deletions cut 5 bases from V and 3 bases from J, with 11 bases between. The CDR3 is 13 residues long. Germline assignment: CDR1 SNHLY and CDR2 FYNNEI. Method: immunoSEQ multiplex PCR; TCRdb's copy keeps in-frame clones and lacks some. Found here are 70,000 to 75,000 clones, roughly four fifths of them singletons; the top ten hold 20% to 25%. V gene TRBV2 combines with J gene TRBJ2-7; D gene uncertain. Material: peripheral blood. This TCR derives from a woman aged 70-85 years with acute or convalescent COVID-19. The CDR3 bases are TGTGCCAGCAGTATACAGAGACACTACGAGCAGTACTTC. Amino acids: CASSIQRHYEQYF.